This T cell receptor beta chain was sequenced during a study of human versus mouse CDR3 diversity and MHC coevolution listed by TCRdb under 2017. Describing the broader study: According to reports, the immunoSEQ assay detects one in 200,000 T cells and minimizes multiplex PCR amplification bias. Across mouse and human samples, each sample had between roughly 0.6 x 10^7 and 1.7 x 10^7 valid reads. Repertoires of human naive CD4 T cells were used as a reference for TCR selection on multiple MHC II alleles and were compared against human-TCR-locus transgenic mice carrying single MHC II. Three healthy volunteer blood donors made up the human cohort, with one aged 30 to 40, one aged 40 to 50 and one aged 60 to 70 at collection.

CDR1 GTSNPN and CDR2 SVGIG were looked up in the germline V gene (reference sequence). Relative to germline, V is missing 3 bases and J is missing 1 base, with 5 bases of the junction outside any gene match. The CDR3 starts with the cysteine, ends with the phenylalanine, and has 15 residues. Just CDR3 DNA is preserved here, 45 bases in frame from base 1. Fluorescence-activated cell sorting was used to pull naive CD4 T cells, meaning cells that were CD45RO-negative and CD62L-positive, out of the PBMCs. Each donor gave approximately 47 ml of fresh peripheral blood, from which PBMCs were isolated by Ficoll density centrifugation. Cell sorting was carried out on a FACSAria III instrument, and a purity above 90% was achieved for all samples. Regarding this clone: Its recognized antigen is unknown. Base qualities are not recorded, but no much larger clone differs from it by a single base.

Broader findings and caveats from the paper: On average, more CDR3 deletions and insertions were observed in humans than in mice, indicating greater exonuclease and TdT activity. The largest TCR beta repertoire, roughly 1.5 million clonotypes, was estimated by iCHAO1 for humans, a finding likely attributable to selection by multiple MHC II molecules. Because human T cells were selected on 5 or 6 MHC II alleles, repertoire diversity in humans and mice was not considered directly comparable. Among all the groups compared, the lowest clonal inequality scores came from most of the three human donors.

Genomic DNA was extracted from the sorted cells using the QIAGEN blood and tissue kit and was quantified on a NanoDrop 1000. The immunoSEQ platform deep sequenced and quantified TCR alpha and beta chains by multiplex PCR of genomic DNA. For the original study's pipeline: TCR sequences were annotated using IMGT gene and region definitions. As a stand-in for the preselection repertoire, out-of-frame rearrangements were used and set against in-frame clonotypes. The iCHAO1 estimator supplied with the immunoSEQ platform was used to estimate repertoire size. A Gini index based on the Lorenz curve was applied to in-frame amino acid clonotypes to measure clonal inequality. The intersect function of the R package tcR was used to count shared clonotypes, and the Jaccard index was used to score similarity. Frequencies of V, J and V-J usage were subjected to principal component analysis with the R prcomp function, without normalization. TCRdb limited this immuneACCESS table to in-frame rearrangements with V and J called. A share of clones is missing; checked studies link under half to unresolved V genes, and the rest is unexplained. The V and J calls and the clone size are those of that table, but D and trimming were determined from the DNA. This sample is represented by about 81,000 clones; about 93% of them were singletons. Jointly, the top ten make up 1.2% to 1.5% of the sample.

The rearranged chain carries TRBV30 and TRBJ1-1; TRBD1 lines up with 10 middle nucleotides. Sequenced material: naive CD4+ T cells from blood. Sample cell subset or site, as interpreted from the label and publication: CD45RO-negative CD62L-positive naive CD4 T cells. The source of this sequence is a person between 25 and 70 years old in good health. The DNA sequence follows: TGTGCCTGGAGCCTCAGGACAGGGGGGAACACTGAAGCTTTCTTT. Its protein product is CAWSLRTGGNTEAFF.